This record covers a single T cell receptor (beta chain). No antigen is known for it. Russia was home to the donors, healthy Caucasian individuals aged roughly 6 to 95. The sample belongs to a study of blood T cells in healthy people across ages. Findings of the study overall: In older individuals, TCR beta diversity per million T cells was lower, falling roughly linearly with age.

A second about 7 to 11 cycle PCR used barcoded and J-beta primers. TCRdb reprocessed the 5' RACE reads via MiXCR and lists one record per CDR3 protein. The table records about 1,400,000 distinct CDR3 sequences, approximately 59% of them present only once. This sequence was found in a man younger than 35 in good health. Material for sequencing was blood.

The CDR3 loop reads CASSLALAGSGTDTQYF. The CDR3 DNA is TGCGCCAGCAGCTTGGCCTTAGCGGGGAGCGGCACAGATACGCAGTATTTT. The genes are TRBV5-1 and TRBJ2-3; 8 bases match TRBD2. The J segment lost 1 base and the V segment lost 0 bases, leaving 7 bases of the junction unmatched. Per the germline V gene, CDR1 is SGHRS and CDR2 is YFSETQ. The CDR3 runs 17 residues.